Listed here are 4 T cell receptor beta chains from one sample, sequenced in a study of persistence of HIV-infected CD4 T cells. Overlapping HIV-1 Gag 15-mer peptides at 0.85 to 1 ug per peptide per mL were used. CD4+ T cells upregulating both CD40 ligand and CD69 were sorted as responding cells. Sequencing used immunoSEQ version 4 in survey mode. Produced via immunoSEQ multiplex PCR; TCRdb's table is partial and in-frame only. The table records tens of thousands of clones, approximately 70% of them present only once. Their recognized antigens are unknown. Source: CD4+ T cells sorted from PBMCs after approximately 19-hour stimulation, taken from a patient who received antiretroviral therapy. These receptors were collected from an adult man with HIV who was CMV-seropositive.

The rearrangement uses TRBV24-1 and TRBJ2-7, with TRBD1 matching 9 bases. Germline CDR1 reads KGHDR; CDR2 reads SFDVKD. V was clipped by 6 bases and J by 0 bases; unmatched bases: 8. This CDR3 has 16 residues. The CDR3 bases are TGTGCCACCAGTTCGGGACAGGGACACTACTCCTACGAGCAGTACTTC. Translation: CATSSGQGHYSYEQYF.

This chain joins TRBV23-1 and TRBJ1-2; D remains unclear. TRBV23-1 is reported as an ORF; its role is uncertain. The CDR3 is 12 residues long. V lost 8 bases and J lost 8, with 15 bases in between. The CDR3 loop reads CASLVKGGGYTF. The CDR3 bases are TGCGCCAGCCTAGTCAAGGGAGGAGGCTACACCTTC.

The chain recombines TRBV5-5 with TRBJ2-6; 8 positions match TRBD1. The germline gives CDR1 SGHKS, CDR2 YYEKEE (reference sequence). The CDR3 extends over 16 amino acids. V lost 3 bases and J lost 2; bases outside the gene matches: 4. CDR3 sequence reads: CASSWQGAAGANVLTF. In DNA, the CDR3 is TGTGCCAGCAGCTGGCAGGGGGCGGCTGGGGCCAACGTCCTGACTTTC.

The V call is TRBV19, the J call TRBJ2-3; 12 positions agree with TRBD1. Losses at the gene ends were 5 bases for V and 5 bases for J; bases not matched to a gene: 2. CDR3 length: 14 amino acids. Looked up from germline, CDR1 is LNHDA and CDR2 is SQIVND (reference sequence). Written as DNA, the CDR3 is TGTGCCAGTAGTCGGGACAGGGGGCAAGATACGCAGTATTTT. This sequence encodes CASSRDRGQDTQYF.